The 3 T cell receptor beta chains below were found in one sample sequenced in a study of blood T cell repertoires in COVID-19. Produced via immunoSEQ multiplex PCR; TCRdb's table is partial and in-frame only. The table includes about 190,000 clones, about four fifths detected once. The specimen sequenced was peripheral blood. The receptors here all came from a woman aged 70 to 79 with active or convalescent COVID-19.

This clone was observed once. The V gene is TRBV28, the J gene TRBJ2-1; tentative D call: TRBD2 (6 bases). The germline V gene encodes CDR1 MDHEN and CDR2 SYDVKM. This CDR3 has 15 residues. The ends were cut back, 5 bases at V and 6 bases at J, with 17 bases in the middle. This CDR3 is CASSSTGTGSNEQFF. CDR3 DNA: TGTGCCAGCAGTAGTACCGGGACTGGAAGCAATGAGCAGTTCTTC.

The genes are TRBV6-2 or TRBV6-3 and TRBJ2-3; 9 positions match TRBD2. The CDR3 is 17 amino acids. V trimming: 0 bases; J trimming: 3 bases; junction bases outside the gene matches: 7. Germline CDR1 is MNHEY and CDR2 is SVGEGT. The CDR3: CASSYSGLREGTDTQYF. The CDR3 nucleotides read TGTGCCAGCAGTTACTCGGGGTTGCGGGAGGGGACAGATACGCAGTATTTT.

Comment on this clone: One junction end disagrees with the germline gene, perhaps due to a read error. The rearrangement uses TRBV9 and TRBJ2-1; tentatively, D is TRBD2 (5 bases). CDR3 length equals 15 residues. Per germline, CDR1 SGDLS and CDR2 YYNGEE. The CDR3 coding sequence is TGTGCCAGCAGCGTAGTGCCGGACTCCCACAATGAGCAGTTCTTC. This sequence encodes CASSVVPDSHNEQFF.